The present TCR beta chain was sequenced within a study of CD8 T cells in Susac syndrome. The study sequenced TCR beta in blood CD8+ and CD4+ T cells. It was negative isolation that provided the CD8+ and CD4+ T cells, whereas TEMRA cells were enriched by FACS. V lost 2 bases and J lost 3, with 11 bases in between. Germline V gene lookup returns CDR1 LNHNV and CDR2 YYDKDF (reference sequence). This CDR3 is 14 amino acids long. cDNA came from roughly 0.47 to 1 ug RNA primed by random hexamers. TCRdb processed the immunoSEQ multiplex PCR reads anew with MiXCR; each CDR3 protein has one entry. The sample records around 270,000 distinct CDR3 sequences, 89% being singletons.

The specimen sequenced was CD8+ T cells from PBMCs. This TCR was sampled from a human donor with multiple sclerosis. The V call is TRBV15, the J call TRBJ2-7, with D possibly TRBD2 on 5 matching bases. CDR3 residues: CATSRTGSRYEQYF. The CDR3 DNA follows: TGTGCCACCAGCAGAACGGGGTCACGCTACGAGCAGTACTTC.